This TCR beta chain originates from a study of OX40 agonist ivuxolimab in advanced cancers. The study in broad terms: Ivuxolimab, which targeted the costimulatory receptor OX40 (CD134), was an agonistic, fully human IgG2 monoclonal antibody. The paper reports the monotherapy dose-escalation portion (N = 52 patients) of the phase I ivuxolimab trial. A male proportion of roughly 80% and a mean age of 60 years, ranging from about 20 to 79, were recorded for the dose-escalation cohort. Patients were allowed to have had prior anti-PD-1, anti-PD-L1 or anti-CTLA-4 therapy, and 40% of the dose-escalation patients had been treated with checkpoint inhibitors. Partial responses occurred in three dose-escalation patients, of whom one had hepatocellular carcinoma and two had cutaneous melanoma. Intravenous ivuxolimab was administered to patients every 2 weeks at six dose levels: 0.01, 0.1, 0.3, 1.5, 3 and 10 mg/kg. The purpose of peripheral TCRbeta sequencing was to test whether ivuxolimab changed TCR sequence diversity and led to clonal T-cell expansion. Of the roughly 51 dose-escalation patients, hepatocellular carcinoma was present in roughly 19, melanoma in roughly 15, renal cell carcinoma in 9 and head and neck cancer in 9. Broad study findings and their caveats: Antigen specificity was not determined for the clonally expanded peripheral T cells. Low levels of normalized T-cell clonal expansion were also seen in some patients who did not respond. At doses of 0.1 to 3.0 mg/kg, clonal expansion of both CD4+ and CD8+ blood T cells was observed from baseline to week 6. After ivuxolimab, more expanded clones were found on average in CD8+ T cells than in CD4+ T cells. Partial responders in the 0.1-3.0 mg/kg groups had among the lowest normalized peripheral clonal expansion, especially among CD8+ T cells.

Genomic DNA was extracted from sorted cells for sequencing of the TCRbeta CDR3 region. The immunoSEQ Assay was used for sequencing of TCRbeta CDR3 regions. Sourced from immuneACCESS, this table was stored by TCRdb with only in-frame sequences that have V and J called. A share of the clones is absent; for the studies checked, an unresolved V gene accounts for under half, and the remainder has no known explanation. The sample contains tens of thousands of clones, roughly four fifths of them found a single time. The ten largest clones add up to 1.5% to 2% of the sample. Trimming leaves V shorter by 2 bases and J shorter by 0 bases, with the junction holding 15 bases beyond the gene matches. Including cysteine and phenylalanine, the CDR3 has 19 amino acids. Only the CDR3 DNA stays, 57 bases, in frame from base 1. CDR1 and CDR2, looked up from the germline V gene, are SGHTA and FQGNSA. The trial excluded patients who had a history of autoimmune disease or were on systemic immunosuppression. Peripheral blood for TCR sequencing was collected from all dose cohorts at baseline, on cycle 4 day 1, and on cycle 7 day 1. The samples were drawn from a first-in-human, open-label, multicenter phase I dose-escalation trial of ivuxolimab. Adults with locally advanced or metastatic head and neck squamous cell, hepatocellular, melanoma or renal cell carcinoma were enrolled in the trial. Before TCR sequencing, CD4+ T cells and CD8+ T cells from peripheral blood were sorted into separate populations.

Regarding this clone: No antigen is known for it. No per-base quality is available; no much larger clone lies one base away.

The chain uses TRBV7-2 and TRBJ2-7, with 8 central nucleotides matching TRBD2. This clonotype was obtained from an adult with an advanced solid tumor such as melanoma, head and neck, liver or kidney cancer. The starting material was CD4+ or CD8+ T cells sorted from blood, obtained in a trial of the OX40 agonist ivuxolimab. Here is the DNA: TGTGCCAGCAGCTTATCAATTCGGGGGGGCCTCCCCTACTCCTACGAGCAGTACTTC. This is translated as CASSLSIRGGLPYSYEQYF.